This T cell receptor (beta chain) was sequenced in a study of tumor-infiltrating lymphocytes in primary liver carcinoma. Worth noting for this clonotype: Antigen specificity is unknown. One end of the junction is discordant with germline, which a read error may explain.

cDNA specific to TCR beta was made from 500 ng of total RNA, with a constant-region primer employed for priming. A slightly modified ARM-PCR protocol with three nested multiplex PCR rounds produced these TCR beta libraries. TCRdb recomputed calls from the multiplex PCR reads with MiXCR, one row per CDR3 protein. Of 190,000 or so distinct CDR3 sequences detected, around 60% appear once; the ten largest clones hold roughly 7%. Blood RNA originated from unsorted whole blood, with germline DNA additionally extracted. Overall study results and limits: Compared with blood, tumor repertoires held significantly more in their top 250 clones.

The material sequenced was peripheral blood. The source is a woman in her fifties or sixties with primary liver carcinoma and hepatitis B virus infection.

The CDR3 loop is CASSLVTGSKGEQFF. CDR3 nucleotide sequence: TGTGCCAGTAGCTTAGTTACCGGGAGTAAGGGTGAGCAGTTCTTC. The rearrangement joins TRBV11-2 to TRBJ2-1, with a tentative D call TRBD2 (6 bases). The CDR3 covers 15 residues. CDR1 is SGHAT and CDR2 is FQNNGV in the germline V gene.